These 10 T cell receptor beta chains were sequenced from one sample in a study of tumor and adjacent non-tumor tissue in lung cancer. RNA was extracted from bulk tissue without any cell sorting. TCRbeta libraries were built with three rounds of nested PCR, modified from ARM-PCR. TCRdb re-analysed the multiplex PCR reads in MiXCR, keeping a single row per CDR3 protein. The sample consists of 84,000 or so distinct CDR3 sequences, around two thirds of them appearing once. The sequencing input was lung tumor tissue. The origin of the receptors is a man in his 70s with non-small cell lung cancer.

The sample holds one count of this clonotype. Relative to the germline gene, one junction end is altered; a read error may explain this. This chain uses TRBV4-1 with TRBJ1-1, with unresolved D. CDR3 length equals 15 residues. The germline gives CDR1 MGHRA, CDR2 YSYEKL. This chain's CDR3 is CASSQETFINTGAFF. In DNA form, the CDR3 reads TGCGCCAGCAGCCAAGAAACATTCATAAACACTGGAGCTTTCTTT.

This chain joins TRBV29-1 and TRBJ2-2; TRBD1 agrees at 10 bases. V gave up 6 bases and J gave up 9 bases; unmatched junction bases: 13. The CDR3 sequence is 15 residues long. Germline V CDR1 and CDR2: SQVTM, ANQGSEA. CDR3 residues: CSVTHLDRGSRELFF. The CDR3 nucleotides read TGCAGCGTCACTCACCTGGACAGGGGGTCCCGGGAGCTGTTTTTT.

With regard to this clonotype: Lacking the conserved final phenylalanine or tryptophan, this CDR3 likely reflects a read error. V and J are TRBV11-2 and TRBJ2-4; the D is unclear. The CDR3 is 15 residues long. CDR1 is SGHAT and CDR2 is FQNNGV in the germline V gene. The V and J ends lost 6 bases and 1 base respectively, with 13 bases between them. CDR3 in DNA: TGTGCCAGCAGGAAAAGGCATGGCGCCAAAAACATTCAGTACCTC. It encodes CASRKRHGAKNIQYL.

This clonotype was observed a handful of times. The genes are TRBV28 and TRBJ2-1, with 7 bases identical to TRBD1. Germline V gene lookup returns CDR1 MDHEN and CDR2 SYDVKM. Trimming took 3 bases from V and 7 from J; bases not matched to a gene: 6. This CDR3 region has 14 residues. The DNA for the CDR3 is TGTGCCAGCAGTTTGGAAAGGGGGCTGAATGAGCAGTTCTTC. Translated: CASSLERGLNEQFF.

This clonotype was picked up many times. CDR3 in DNA: TGTGCCAGCAGTGAAACGGGGGGCCAGCCCCAGCATTTT. Translated, it gives CASSETGGQPQHF. V and J are TRBV6-1 and TRBJ1-5, with TRBD1 as a possible D gene (6 bases). In germline, CDR1 is MNHNS, CDR2 SASEGT. V lost 2 bases and J 7 bases, leaving 9 bases between the germline ends. This CDR3 has 13 amino acids.

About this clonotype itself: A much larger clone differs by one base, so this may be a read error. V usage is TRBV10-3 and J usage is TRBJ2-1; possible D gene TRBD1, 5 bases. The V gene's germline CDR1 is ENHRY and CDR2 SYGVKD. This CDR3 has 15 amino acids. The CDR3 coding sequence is TGTGCCATCAGTGAGTCCCAGGGCTCCTACATTGAGCAGTTCTTC. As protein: CAISESQGSYIEQFF.

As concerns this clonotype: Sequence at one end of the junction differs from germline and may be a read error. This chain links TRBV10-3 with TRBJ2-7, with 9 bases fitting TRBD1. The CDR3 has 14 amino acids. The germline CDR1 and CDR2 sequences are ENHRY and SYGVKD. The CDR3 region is CAIRGTGNSYVQYF. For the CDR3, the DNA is TGTGCCATCAGGGGGACAGGGAACTCCTACGTGCAGTACTTC.

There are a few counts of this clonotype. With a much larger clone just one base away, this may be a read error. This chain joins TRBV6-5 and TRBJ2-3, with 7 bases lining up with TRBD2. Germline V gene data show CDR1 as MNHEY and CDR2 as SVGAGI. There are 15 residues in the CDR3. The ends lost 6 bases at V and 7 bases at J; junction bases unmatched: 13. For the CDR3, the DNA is TGTGCCAGCAGCCCATTGCGGGGGACCGGGTATACGCAGTATTTT. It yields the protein CASSPLRGTGYTQYF.

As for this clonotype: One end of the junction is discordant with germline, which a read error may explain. CDR3 sequence (DNA): TGCAGTGCTAGAGACACCCGCAATCAGCCTCAGCAGTTT. It translates to CSARDTRNQPQQF. The chain couples TRBV20-1 to TRBJ1-5; D is uncertain. The CDR3 runs 13 residues. The germline V gene has CDR1 DFQATT and CDR2 SNEGSKA (reference sequence).

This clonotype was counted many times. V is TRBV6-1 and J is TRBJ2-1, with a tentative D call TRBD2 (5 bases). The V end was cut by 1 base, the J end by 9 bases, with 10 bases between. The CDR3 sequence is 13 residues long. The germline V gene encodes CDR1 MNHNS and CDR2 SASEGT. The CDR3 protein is CASSEVRGGEQFF. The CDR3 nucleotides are TGTGCCAGCAGTGAAGTCCGGGGTGGTGAGCAGTTCTTC.